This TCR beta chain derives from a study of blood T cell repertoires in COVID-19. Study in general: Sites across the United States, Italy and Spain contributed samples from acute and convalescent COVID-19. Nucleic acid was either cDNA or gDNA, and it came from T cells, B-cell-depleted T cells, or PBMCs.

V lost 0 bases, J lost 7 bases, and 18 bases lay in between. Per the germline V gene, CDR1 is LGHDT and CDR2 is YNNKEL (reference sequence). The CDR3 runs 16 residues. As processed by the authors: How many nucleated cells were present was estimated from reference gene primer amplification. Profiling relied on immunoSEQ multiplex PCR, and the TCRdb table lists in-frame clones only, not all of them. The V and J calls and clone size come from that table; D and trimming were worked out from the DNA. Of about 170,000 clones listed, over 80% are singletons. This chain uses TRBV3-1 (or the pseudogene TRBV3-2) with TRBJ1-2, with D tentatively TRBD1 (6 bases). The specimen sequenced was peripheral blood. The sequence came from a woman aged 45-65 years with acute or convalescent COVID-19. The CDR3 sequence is CASSQDWQGRSSGYTF. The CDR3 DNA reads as TGTGCCAGCAGCCAAGATTGGCAGGGGCGTTCATCTGGCTACACCTTC.